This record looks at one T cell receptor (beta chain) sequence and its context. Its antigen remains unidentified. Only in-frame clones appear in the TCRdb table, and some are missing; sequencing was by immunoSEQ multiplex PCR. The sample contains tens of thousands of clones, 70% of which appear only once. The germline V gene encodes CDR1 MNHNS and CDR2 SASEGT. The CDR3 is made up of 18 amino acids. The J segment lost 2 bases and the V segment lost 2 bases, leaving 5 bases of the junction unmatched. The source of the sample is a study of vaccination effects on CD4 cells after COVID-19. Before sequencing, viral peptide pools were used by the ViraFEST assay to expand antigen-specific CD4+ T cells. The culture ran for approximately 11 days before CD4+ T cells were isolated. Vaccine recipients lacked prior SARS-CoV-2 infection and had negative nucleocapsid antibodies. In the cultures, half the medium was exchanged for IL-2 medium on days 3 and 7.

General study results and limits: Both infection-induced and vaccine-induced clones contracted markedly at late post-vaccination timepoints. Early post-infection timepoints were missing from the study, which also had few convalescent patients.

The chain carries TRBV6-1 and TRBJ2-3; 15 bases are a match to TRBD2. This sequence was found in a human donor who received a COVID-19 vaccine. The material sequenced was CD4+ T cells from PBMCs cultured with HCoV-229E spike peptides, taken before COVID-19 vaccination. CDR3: CASSEFGLAGGVTDTQYF. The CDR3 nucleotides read TGTGCCAGCAGTGAATTTGGACTAGCGGGAGGGGTCACAGATACGCAGTATTTT.